This T cell receptor beta chain was documented in a study of blood T cells in healthy people across ages. It was with a sample-barcoded 5' primer and a J-beta primer mix that a second PCR of about 6 to 12 cycles was run. Each CDR3 protein is one row after TCRdb ran MiXCR on the 5' RACE reads. The top ten clones hold approximately 3.5% of a sample with about 510,000 distinct CDR3 sequences, 25% to 35% of them seen once. Trimming removed 11 bases from V and 2 bases from J, with 13 bases in between. This CDR3 spans 13 amino acids. CDR1 SEHNR and CDR2 FQNEAQ come from the germline V gene (reference sequence). This clonotype was detected only a few times. This same sample was also taken into another study, of T cells of mothers and their children.

This receptor was identified in a boy under 10 years old in good health. The sample was blood. The genes are TRBV7-9 and TRBJ2-1, with D possibly matching TRBD1 (6 bases). The DNA for the CDR3 is TGTGCCTACCGTCCAGGGGCCTACAATGAGCAGTTCTTC. Translating it yields CAYRPGAYNEQFF.